This TCR beta chain emerged from a study of shared clonotypes between healthy human individuals. The protocol was immunoSEQ multiplex PCR, while the TCRdb copy is restricted to in-frame clones and leaves out a portion. This sample has 550,000 to 850,000 clones, with just under 75% found just once. This receptor was identified in a woman in her twenties or thirties in good health. The specimen sequenced was memory CD4+ T cells sorted from blood. Specified subset: CD45RA-negative fraction.

DNA of the CDR3: TGCGCCAGCAGCTTGGCTCGGGACGATACACTAGCCAAAAACATTCAGTACTTC. Translation: CASSLARDDTLAKNIQYF. The V and J genes are TRBV5-1 and TRBJ2-4; TRBD1 or TRBD2 may be the D gene (5 bases each). In germline, CDR1 is SGHRS, CDR2 YFSETQ. The V end was cut by 0 bases, the J end by 0 bases, with 16 bases between. The CDR3 covers 18 residues.